This T cell receptor (beta chain) was sequenced in a study of CD8+ T cells in alopecia areata. Per the germline V gene, CDR1 is GTSNPN and CDR2 is SVGIG (reference sequence). CDR3 length: 12 amino acids. The V end was cut by 5 bases, the J end by 2 bases, with 10 bases between. After isolation, RNA underwent reverse transcription to generate cDNA as the sequencing template. Clones were sequenced by immunoSEQ multiplex PCR, and TCRdb holds only the in-frame ones, with some missing. The sample holds 200,000 or so clones, roughly two fifths seen once. Treatment described: oral pan-JAK inhibitor, 5-10 mg twice daily.

The clonotype was recovered from a human donor with alopecia areata. The rearrangement uses TRBV30 and TRBJ2-7; no clear D. Sample: CD4+ T cells sorted from blood, taken between weeks 30 and 35, from a patient treated with tofacitinib. In DNA form, the CDR3 reads TGTGCCTGGTTAGCCAGCCCCTACGAGCAGTACTTC. Its translation: CAWLASPYEQYF.